This TCR beta chain was sequenced in a study of blood T cell repertoires in COVID-19. Overall study context: COVID-19 samples from acute and convalescent phases originated in the United States, Italy and Spain. T cells, B-cell-depleted T cells, or PBMCs provided the cDNA or gDNA that served as material.

The germline V and J ends were trimmed by 10 bases and 9 bases, with 7 bases remaining between them. The CDR3 runs 9 residues. In germline, CDR1 is LNHDA, CDR2 SQIVND (reference sequence). In the original analysis: Amplification with reference gene primers provided the estimates of nucleated cell counts. TCRdb keeps only in-frame clones here, not all; method: immunoSEQ multiplex PCR. V, J and clone size were drawn from that table, and D and trimming were deduced from the DNA. The table records more than 100,000 clones, about four fifths of them present only once. The receptor's source is a woman aged 45 to 65 with acute or convalescent COVID-19. The chain has TRBV19 and TRBJ1-3; no firm D call. Sequencing used peripheral blood. The DNA of the CDR3 is TGTGCCAACCCGAGCACCATATATTTT. This translates into CANPSTIYF.